The 22 T cell receptor beta chains presented below share a single source sample, sequenced in a study of shared clonotypes between healthy human individuals (dated by TCRdb to 2020 to 2021). The library was generated by the immunoSEQ multiplex PCR assay. TCRdb took over this immuneACCESS table, retaining in-frame rearrangements with V and J assigned. Such tables are incomplete; in checked studies, under half of the missing clones stem from an unresolved V gene, and the remainder is unexplained. The sample table shows 450,000 to 500,000 clones, and 70% to 85% are seen once. The top ten hold about 12% of the sample. Sequencing used PBMCs. Receptors were obtained from a woman between 40 and 55 years old in good health. Some clones in this sample may be carry-over from other donors' samples.

The chain has TRBV6-5 and TRBJ1-1, with unresolved D. The CDR3 is 16 amino acids. V shed 2 bases and J shed 1 base, with 14 bases lying between them. The germline gives CDR1 MNHEY, CDR2 SVGAGI. The CDR3 DNA sequence: TGTGCCAGCAGTTACGGAGGTTTCCTTTGGAACACTGAAGCTTTCTTT. This encodes CASSYGGFLWNTEAFF.

The J gene is TRBJ1-4, the V gene TRBV9, with D unresolved. V dropped 0 bases and J dropped 5 bases, with 14 bases sitting between them. The CDR3 loop spans 16 amino acids. CDR1 is SGDLS and CDR2 is YYNGEE in the germline V gene. The CDR3 is CASSVDLRVRNEKLFF. The DNA for the CDR3 is TGTGCCAGCAGCGTAGATCTGCGGGTGCGAAATGAAAAACTGTTTTTT.

The V call is TRBV6-5, the J call TRBJ2-1, with 7 bases matching TRBD1. The CDR3 spans 14 residues. CDR1 and CDR2 (germline): MNHEY, SVGAGI. Germline trimming cut 0 bases from V and 10 bases from J; bases unmatched to any gene: 6. This CDR3 is CASSYSRGQVEQFF. CDR3 nucleotide sequence: TGTGCCAGCAGTTACTCGAGGGGGCAAGTGGAGCAGTTCTTC.

The gene calls are TRBV7-3 and TRBJ2-1; tentative D call: TRBD2 (5 bases). Germline V gene lookup returns CDR1 SGHTA and CDR2 FQGTGA. V lost 8 bases to trimming and J lost 1 base, with 12 bases between them. The CDR3 contains 14 residues. In DNA form, the CDR3 reads TGTGCCAGCGCAGGAGGTTCGTCCTACAATGAGCAGTTCTTC. Translated, it gives CASAGGSSYNEQFF.

This clone has a single count. J is TRBJ2-3 and V is TRBV7-7, with D tentatively TRBD2 (6 bases). Trimming took off 5 bases at V and 0 bases at J, with 12 bases between the two ends. The CDR3 is made up of 15 amino acids. Looked up from germline, CDR1 is SSHAT and CDR2 is FNYEAQ (reference sequence). CDR3 coding DNA: TGTGCCAGCAGCATCGGGACTCTAAGCACAGATACGCAGTATTTT. It is translated as CASSIGTLSTDTQYF.

On this clone itself: A far larger clone is only one base removed, so a read error is likely. The genes are TRBV25-1 and TRBJ2-7; 9 bases fit TRBD1. Losses at the gene ends were 3 bases for V and 6 bases for J; bases not matched to a gene: 18. Germline CDR1 and CDR2: MGHDK and SYGVNS. CDR3 length equals 18 residues. In DNA, the CDR3 is TGTGCCAGCAGTGACCTGCCCCCGGGACAGGGTTTGCCCTGCGAGCAGTACTTC. It codes for CASSDLPPGQGLPCEQYF.

V gene TRBV21-1 combines with J gene TRBJ2-3. TRBV21-1 is a listed pseudogene. This CDR3 has 15 amino acids. The DNA for the CDR3 is TGTGCCAGCAGCATGAGGGGATTAGTGACAGATACGCAGTATTTT. As protein: CASSMRGLVTDTQYF.

The CDR3 coding sequence is TGCGCCAGCAGCTTGCCTAGCGTTTACTACGAGCAGTACTTC. Amino acid sequence: CASSLPSVYYEQYF. The chain recombines TRBV5-1 with TRBJ2-7; D possibly corresponds to TRBD2 (6 bases). The germline V gene encodes CDR1 SGHRS and CDR2 YFSETQ. V lost 1 base to trimming and J lost 3 bases, with 11 bases between them. The CDR3 extends over 14 amino acids.

The rearrangement uses TRBV6-1 and TRBJ2-3, with 10 bases identical to TRBD2. CDR1 is MNHNS, CDR2 SASEGT, per germline. The CDR3 consists of 15 residues. After removal of 6 bases from V and 5 bases from J, the junction contained 8 bases not matched to a gene. This chain's CDR3 is CASRPLAGERDTQYF. The CDR3 nucleotides read TGTGCCAGCAGGCCTCTAGCGGGAGAGCGAGATACGCAGTATTTT.

This rearrangement joins TRBV28 to TRBJ1-2, with D hard to call. Trimming took off 1 base at V and 8 bases at J, with 8 bases between the two ends. Germline CDR1 MDHEN, CDR2 SYDVKM. The CDR3 length is 12 residues. CDR3 coding DNA: TGTGCCAGCAGTTTATCGGGCCAAGGCTACACCTTC. Translation gives CASSLSGQGYTF.

A remark on this clone: It may be a read error: a sequence one base away is much more abundant. Other nucleotide sequences in the sample specify the same CDR3. The rearrangement uses TRBV5-1 and TRBJ2-6; 8 positions agree with TRBD2. Germline CDR1 is SGHRS and CDR2 is YFSETQ. J lost 0 bases, V lost 4 bases, and 27 bases had no gene match. CDR3 length equals 24 residues. CDR3 amino acids: CASSPEGAGGDLIRVSSGANVLTF. In DNA, the CDR3 is TGCGCCAGCAGCCCGGAAGGGGCGGGGGGAGACTTAATTAGGGTGAGCTCTGGGGCCAACGTCCTGACTTTC.

The V and J genes are TRBV9 and TRBJ1-2; the match to TRBD1 covers 8 bases. The germline V gene has CDR1 SGDLS and CDR2 YYNGEE. The CDR3 has 15 amino acids. V was clipped by 3 bases and J by 7 bases; unmatched bases: 11. The CDR3 region has the DNA TGTGCCAGCAGCGAACAGGACAGGGACCCTTCTGGCTACACCTTC. Its protein product is CASSEQDRDPSGYTF.

This sequence joins TRBV7-2 and TRBJ2-1; 9 bases match TRBD2. Looked up from germline, CDR1 is SGHTA and CDR2 is FQGNSA. V dropped 5 bases and J dropped 0; count of bases not matched to a gene: 2. This CDR3 has 15 amino acids. CDR3 sequence: CASSRLAASYNEQFF. The CDR3 nucleotides read TGTGCCAGCAGCCGACTAGCGGCCTCCTACAATGAGCAGTTCTTC.

The chain is built from TRBV7-2 and TRBJ1-3; 8 positions agree with TRBD1. The CDR3 is made up of 15 amino acids. J lost 0 bases, V lost 5 bases, and 3 bases had no gene match. Looked up from germline, CDR1 is SGHTA and CDR2 is FQGNSA. The CDR3 loop reads CASSTDRGSGNTIYF. CDR3 DNA sequence: TGTGCCAGCAGCACCGACAGGGGCTCTGGAAACACCATATATTTT.

The rearrangement joins TRBV5-4 to TRBJ2-7; D call uncertain. The CDR3 loop spans 14 amino acids. V was pared by 4 bases and J by 2 bases, with 13 bases between. Germline V lookup: CDR1 SGHNT, CDR2 YYREEE (reference sequence). For the CDR3, the DNA is TGTGCCAGCAGCCCCGCCGTGTCCCCCTACGAGCAGTACTTC. Protein: CASSPAVSPYEQYF.

Worth noting for this clone: At one boundary the junction diverges from the germline segment, which might be a read error. This chain links TRBV5-4 with TRBJ2-7; D is perhaps TRBD1 or TRBD2 (5 bases each). The germline V gene has CDR1 SGHNT and CDR2 YYREEE (reference sequence). This CDR3 spans 14 amino acids. The CDR3, as DNA: TGCGCCAGCAGCAAGGGGACGGATTCCTACGAGCAGTACTTC. It yields the protein CASSKGTDSYEQYF.

The rearrangement links TRBV28 to TRBJ1-2; D perhaps matches TRBD1 (5 bases). The CDR3 is made up of 15 amino acids. Trimming removed 3 bases at V and 7 bases at J, with 18 bases between. The V gene's germline CDR1 is MDHEN and CDR2 SYDVKM. The CDR3 loop reads CASSLMEGREGGYTF. The DNA for the CDR3 is TGTGCCAGCAGTTTGATGGAGGGACGGGAGGGTGGCTACACCTTC.

The V gene is TRBV19, the J gene TRBJ2-1; TRBD1 or TRBD2 may be the D gene (5 bases each). CDR1 and CDR2 from the germline V gene are LNHDA and SQIVND (reference sequence). The CDR3 is made up of 13 amino acids. Trimming removed 5 bases from V and 9 bases from J, with 14 bases in between. The CDR3 reads CASSVTRGAEQFF. The CDR3 bases are TGTGCCAGTAGTGTAACGAGGGGCGCTGAGCAGTTCTTC.

About this clone: This likely reflects a read error, since a far larger clone is one base away. The chain uses TRBV9 and TRBJ2-3, with D tentatively TRBD2 (6 bases). Looked up from germline, CDR1 is SGDLS and CDR2 is YYNGEE. The CDR3 has 15 residues. CDR3 region: CASGVSGLSTDTQYF. The DNA for the CDR3 is TGTGCCAGCGGCGTAAGCGGGCTTAGCACAGATACGCAGTATTTT.

The rearrangement joins TRBV6-6 to TRBJ1-4; D is ambiguous. Germline CDR1 MNHNY, CDR2 SVGAGI (reference sequence). V was cut by 8 bases and J by 0 bases, with 10 bases left in between. The CDR3 runs 14 residues. Written as DNA, the CDR3 is TGTGCCAGCCAACAGCGTGCAACTAATGAAAAACTGTTTTTT. It encodes CASQQRATNEKLFF.

The V and J genes are TRBV19 and TRBJ1-1; no clear D. This CDR3 is built from 14 residues. With 6 bases removed from V and 4 bases from J, the gap between germline ends came to 15 bases. Germline CDR1 reads LNHDA; CDR2 reads SQIVND (reference sequence). CDR3 sequence: CASSPRGRGTEAFF. CDR3 sequence (DNA): TGTGCCAGTAGCCCCCGTGGGCGGGGCACTGAAGCTTTCTTT.

This clone came up a few times. The chain employs TRBV19 and TRBJ2-2; TRBD1 agrees at 7 bases. Germline trimming cut 4 bases from V and 6 bases from J; bases unmatched to any gene: 11. Germline assignment: CDR1 LNHDA and CDR2 SQIVND (reference sequence). The CDR3 extends over 16 amino acids. The CDR3 protein is CASSSGQAEFAGELFF. The CDR3 bases are TGTGCCAGTAGTAGTGGACAGGCCGAATTTGCCGGGGAGCTGTTTTTT.